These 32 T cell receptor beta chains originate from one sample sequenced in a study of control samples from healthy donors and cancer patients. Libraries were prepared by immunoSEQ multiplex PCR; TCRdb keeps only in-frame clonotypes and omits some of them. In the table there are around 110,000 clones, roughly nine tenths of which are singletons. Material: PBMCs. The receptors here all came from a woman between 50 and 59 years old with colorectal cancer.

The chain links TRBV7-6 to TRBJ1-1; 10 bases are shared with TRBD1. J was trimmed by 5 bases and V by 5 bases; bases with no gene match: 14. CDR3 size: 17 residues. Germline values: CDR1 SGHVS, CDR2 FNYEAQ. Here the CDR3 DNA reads TGTGCCAGCAGCACGCAAGCCGGGACAGGGGTGGGTACTGAAGCTTTCTTT. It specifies CASSTQAGTGVGTEAFF.

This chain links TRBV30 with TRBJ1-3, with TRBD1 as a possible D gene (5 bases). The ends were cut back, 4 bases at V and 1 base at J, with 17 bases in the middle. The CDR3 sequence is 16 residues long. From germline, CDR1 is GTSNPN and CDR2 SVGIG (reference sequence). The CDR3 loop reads CAWKGRGGISGNTIYF. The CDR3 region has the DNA TGTGCCTGGAAAGGGCGGGGCGGCATATCTGGAAACACCATATATTTT.

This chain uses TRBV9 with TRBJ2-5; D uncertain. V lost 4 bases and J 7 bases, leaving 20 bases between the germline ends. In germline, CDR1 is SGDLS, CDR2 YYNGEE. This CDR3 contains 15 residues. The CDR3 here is CASSPGSGVSVTQYF. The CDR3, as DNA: TGTGCCAGCAGCCCCGGATCTGGGGTGTCGGTGACCCAGTACTTC.

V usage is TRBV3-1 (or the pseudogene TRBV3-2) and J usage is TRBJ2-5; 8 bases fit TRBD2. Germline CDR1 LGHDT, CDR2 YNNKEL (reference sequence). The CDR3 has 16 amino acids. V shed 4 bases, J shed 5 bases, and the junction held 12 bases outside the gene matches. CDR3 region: CASSLRLALMGETQYF. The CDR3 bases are TGTGCCAGCAGCCTTCGACTAGCGCTAATGGGGGAGACCCAGTACTTC.

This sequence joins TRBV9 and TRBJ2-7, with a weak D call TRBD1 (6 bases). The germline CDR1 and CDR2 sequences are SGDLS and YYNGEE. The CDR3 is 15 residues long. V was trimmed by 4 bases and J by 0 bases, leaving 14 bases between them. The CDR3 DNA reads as TGTGCCAGCAGCACTTCGACAGGAAGCTCCTACGAGCAGTACTTC. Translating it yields CASSTSTGSSYEQYF.

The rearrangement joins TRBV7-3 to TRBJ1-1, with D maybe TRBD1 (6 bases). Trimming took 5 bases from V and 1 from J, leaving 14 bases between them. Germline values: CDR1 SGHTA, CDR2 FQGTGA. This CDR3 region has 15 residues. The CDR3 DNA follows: TGTGCCAGCAGCCTCCGGACAGACGGGAACACTGAAGCTTTCTTT. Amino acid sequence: CASSLRTDGNTEAFF.

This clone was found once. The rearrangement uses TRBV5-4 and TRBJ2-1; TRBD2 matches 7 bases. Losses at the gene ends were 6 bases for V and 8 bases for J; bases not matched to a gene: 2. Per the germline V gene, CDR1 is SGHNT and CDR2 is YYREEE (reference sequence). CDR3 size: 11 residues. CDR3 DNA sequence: TGTGCCAGCACTAGCGGCGATGAGCAGTTCTTC. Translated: CASTSGDEQFF.

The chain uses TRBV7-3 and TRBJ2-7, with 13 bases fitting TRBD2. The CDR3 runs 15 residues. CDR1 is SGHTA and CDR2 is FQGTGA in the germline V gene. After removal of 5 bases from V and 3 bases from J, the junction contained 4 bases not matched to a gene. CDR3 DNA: TGTGCCAGCAGCACCGGACTAGCGGGAGACTACGAGCAGTACTTC. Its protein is CASSTGLAGDYEQYF. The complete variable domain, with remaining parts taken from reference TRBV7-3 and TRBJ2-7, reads GAGVSQTPSNKVTEKGKYVELRCDPISGHTALYWYRQSLGQGPEFLIYFQGTGAADDSGLPNDRFFAVRPEGSVSTLKIQRTERGDSAVYLCASSTGLAGDYEQYFGPGTRLTVT.

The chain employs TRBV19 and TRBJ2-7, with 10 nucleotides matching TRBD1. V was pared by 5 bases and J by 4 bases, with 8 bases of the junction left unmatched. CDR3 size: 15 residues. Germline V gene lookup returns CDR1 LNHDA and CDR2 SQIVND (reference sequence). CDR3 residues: CASSFGTGEVYEQYF. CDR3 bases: TGTGCCAGTAGTTTCGGGACAGGGGAGGTATACGAGCAGTACTTC.

The CDR3 loop reads CSVTRQGFDTEAFF. CDR3 DNA: TGCAGCGTAACCCGACAGGGATTCGACACTGAAGCTTTCTTT. J is TRBJ1-1 and V is TRBV29-1, with 7 positions matching TRBD1. Germline V lookup: CDR1 SQVTM, CDR2 ANQGSEA. V lost 6 bases, J lost 3 bases, and 10 bases stayed unmatched. This CDR3 comprises 14 residues.

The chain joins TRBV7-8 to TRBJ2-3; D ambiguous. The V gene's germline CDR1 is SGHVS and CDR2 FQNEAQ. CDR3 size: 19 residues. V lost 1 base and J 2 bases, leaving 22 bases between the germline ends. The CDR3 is CASSLGVWAKQGSTDTQYF. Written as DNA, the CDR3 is TGTGCCAGCAGCTTAGGGGTTTGGGCGAAACAAGGATCCACAGATACGCAGTATTTT.

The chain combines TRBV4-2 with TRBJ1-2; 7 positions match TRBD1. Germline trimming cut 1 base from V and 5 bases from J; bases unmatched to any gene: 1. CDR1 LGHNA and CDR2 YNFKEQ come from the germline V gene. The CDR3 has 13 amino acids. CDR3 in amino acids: CASSQAGGYGYTF. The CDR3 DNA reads TGTGCCAGCAGCCAAGCAGGGGGATATGGCTACACCTTC.

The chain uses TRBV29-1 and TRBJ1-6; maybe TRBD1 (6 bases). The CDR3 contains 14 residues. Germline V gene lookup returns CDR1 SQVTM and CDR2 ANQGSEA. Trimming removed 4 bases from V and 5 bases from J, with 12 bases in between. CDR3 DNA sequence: TGCAGCGTTGGGGAAGACAGGAATAATTCACCCCTCCACTTT. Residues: CSVGEDRNNSPLHF.

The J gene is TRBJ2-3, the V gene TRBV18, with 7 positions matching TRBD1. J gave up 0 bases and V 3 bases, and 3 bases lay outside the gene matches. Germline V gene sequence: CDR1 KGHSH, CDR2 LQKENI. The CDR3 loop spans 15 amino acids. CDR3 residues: CASSPAGGSTDTQYF. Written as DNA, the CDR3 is TGTGCCAGCTCACCCGCAGGGGGAAGCACAGATACGCAGTATTTT.

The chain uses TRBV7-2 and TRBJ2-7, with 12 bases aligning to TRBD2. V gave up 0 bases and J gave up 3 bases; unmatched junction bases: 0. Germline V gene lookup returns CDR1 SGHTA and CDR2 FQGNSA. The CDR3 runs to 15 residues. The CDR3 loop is CASSLAGLAGYEQYF. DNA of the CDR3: TGTGCCAGCAGCTTAGCGGGACTAGCGGGCTACGAGCAGTACTTC.

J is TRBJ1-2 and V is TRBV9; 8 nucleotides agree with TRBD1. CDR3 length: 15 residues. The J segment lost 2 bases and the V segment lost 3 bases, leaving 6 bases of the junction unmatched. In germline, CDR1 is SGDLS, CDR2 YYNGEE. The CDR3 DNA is TGTGCCAGCAGCGCGAGGACAGGGCGGAACTATGGCTACACCTTC. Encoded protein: CASSARTGRNYGYTF.

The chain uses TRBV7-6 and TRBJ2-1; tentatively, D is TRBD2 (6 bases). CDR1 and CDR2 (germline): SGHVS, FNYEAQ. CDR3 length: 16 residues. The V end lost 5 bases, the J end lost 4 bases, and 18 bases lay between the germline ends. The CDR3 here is CASSLQVLAPYNEQFF. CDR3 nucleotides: TGTGCCAGCAGCCTCCAGGTCCTAGCGCCTTACAATGAGCAGTTCTTC.

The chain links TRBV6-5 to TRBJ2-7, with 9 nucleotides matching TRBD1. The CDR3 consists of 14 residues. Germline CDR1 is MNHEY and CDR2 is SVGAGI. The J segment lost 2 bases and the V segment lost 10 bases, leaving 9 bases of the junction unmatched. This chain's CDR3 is CATAWDRDAYEQYF. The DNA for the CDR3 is TGTGCCACCGCTTGGGACAGGGATGCCTACGAGCAGTACTTC.

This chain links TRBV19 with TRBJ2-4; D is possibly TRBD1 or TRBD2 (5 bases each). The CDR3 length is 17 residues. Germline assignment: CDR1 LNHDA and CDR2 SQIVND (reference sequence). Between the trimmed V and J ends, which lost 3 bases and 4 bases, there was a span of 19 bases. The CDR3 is CASSIGLEGSGKNIQYF. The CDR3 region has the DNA TGTGCCAGTAGTATTGGGCTAGAGGGGAGTGGGAAAAACATTCAGTACTTC.

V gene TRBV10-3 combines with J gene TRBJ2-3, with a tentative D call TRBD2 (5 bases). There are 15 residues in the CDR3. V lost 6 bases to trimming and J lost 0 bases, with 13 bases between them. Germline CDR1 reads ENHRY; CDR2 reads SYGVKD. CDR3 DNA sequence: TGTGCCATCAGCGGAGGCGGAGCTAGCACAGATACGCAGTATTTT. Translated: CAISGGGASTDTQYF.

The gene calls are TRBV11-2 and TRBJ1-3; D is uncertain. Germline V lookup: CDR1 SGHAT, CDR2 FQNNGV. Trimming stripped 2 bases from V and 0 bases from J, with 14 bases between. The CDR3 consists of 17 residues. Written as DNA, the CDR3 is TGTGCCAGCAGCTTAATACGAGGGAGTATCTCTGGAAACACCATATATTTT. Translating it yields CASSLIRGSISGNTIYF.

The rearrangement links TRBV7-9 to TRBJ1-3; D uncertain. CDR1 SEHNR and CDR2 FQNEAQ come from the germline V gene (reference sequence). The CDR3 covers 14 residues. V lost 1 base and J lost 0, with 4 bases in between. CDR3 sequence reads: CASSLGGSGNTIYF. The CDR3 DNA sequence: TGTGCCAGCAGCTTAGGGGGCTCTGGAAACACCATATATTTT.

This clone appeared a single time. Here the CDR3 reads CASTRKSSYNSPLHF. The CDR3 DNA follows: TGTGCCAGTACGCGTAAGAGCTCCTATAATTCACCCCTCCACTTT. The chain employs TRBV19 and TRBJ1-6; D is unclear. Germline V gene sequence: CDR1 LNHDA, CDR2 SQIVND (reference sequence). There are 15 residues in the CDR3. Trimming pared 7 bases from V and 0 bases from J, leaving 10 bases between.

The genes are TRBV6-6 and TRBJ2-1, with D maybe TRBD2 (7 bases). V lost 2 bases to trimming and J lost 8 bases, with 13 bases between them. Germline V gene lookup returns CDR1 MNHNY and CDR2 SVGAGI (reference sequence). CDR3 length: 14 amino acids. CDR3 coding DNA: TGTGCCAGCAGTTACCGGGGGGCGGTCGATGAGCAGTTCTTC. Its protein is CASSYRGAVDEQFF.

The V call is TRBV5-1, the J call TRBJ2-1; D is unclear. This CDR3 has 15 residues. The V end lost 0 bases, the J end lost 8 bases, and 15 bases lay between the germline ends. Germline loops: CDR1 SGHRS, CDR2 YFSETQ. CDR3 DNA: TGCGCCAGCAGCTTGGCGGGCCAAACCTCCGATGAGCAGTTCTTC. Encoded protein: CASSLAGQTSDEQFF.

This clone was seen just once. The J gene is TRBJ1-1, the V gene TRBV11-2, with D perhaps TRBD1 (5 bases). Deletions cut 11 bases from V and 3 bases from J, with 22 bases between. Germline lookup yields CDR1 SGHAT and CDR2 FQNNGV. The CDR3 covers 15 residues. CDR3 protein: CASQGGRVGDTEAFF. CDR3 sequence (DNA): TGTGCCTCCCAGGGAGGAAGGGTTGGTGACACTGAAGCTTTCTTT.

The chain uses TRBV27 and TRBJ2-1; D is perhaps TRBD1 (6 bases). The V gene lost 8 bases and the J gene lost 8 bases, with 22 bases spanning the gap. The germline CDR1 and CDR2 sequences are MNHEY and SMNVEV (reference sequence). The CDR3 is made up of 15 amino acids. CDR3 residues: CASSIRYRDWDEQFF. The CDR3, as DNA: TGTGCCAGCTCAATCAGGTACAGGGATTGGGATGAGCAGTTCTTC.

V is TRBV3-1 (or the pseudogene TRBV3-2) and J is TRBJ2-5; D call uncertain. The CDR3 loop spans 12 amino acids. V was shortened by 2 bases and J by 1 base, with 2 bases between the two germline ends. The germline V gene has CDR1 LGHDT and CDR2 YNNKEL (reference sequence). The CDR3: CASSQPQETQYF. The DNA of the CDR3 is TGTGCCAGCAGCCAACCCCAAGAGACCCAGTACTTC.

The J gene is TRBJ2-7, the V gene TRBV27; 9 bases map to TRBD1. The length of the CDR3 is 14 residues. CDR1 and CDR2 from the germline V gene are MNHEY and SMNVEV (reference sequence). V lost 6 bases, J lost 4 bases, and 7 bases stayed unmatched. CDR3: CASRGDRVTYEQYF. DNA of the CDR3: TGTGCCAGCAGAGGGGACAGGGTTACTTACGAGCAGTACTTC.

The CDR3 sequence: CASSIDPAGFTGELFF. CDR3 in DNA: TGTGCCAGTAGTATAGATCCCGCTGGCTTCACCGGGGAGCTGTTTTTT. The V call is TRBV19, the J call TRBJ2-2; D is ambiguous. The CDR3 has 16 amino acids. V shed 0 bases and J shed 4 bases, with 12 bases lying between them. Germline V lookup: CDR1 LNHDA, CDR2 SQIVND (reference sequence).

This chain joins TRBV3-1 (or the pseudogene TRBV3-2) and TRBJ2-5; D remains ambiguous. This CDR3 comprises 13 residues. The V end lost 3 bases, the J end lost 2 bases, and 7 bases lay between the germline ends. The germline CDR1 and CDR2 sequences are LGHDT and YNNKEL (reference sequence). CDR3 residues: CASSHVSQETQYF. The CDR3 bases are TGTGCCAGCAGCCATGTCAGTCAAGAGACCCAGTACTTC.

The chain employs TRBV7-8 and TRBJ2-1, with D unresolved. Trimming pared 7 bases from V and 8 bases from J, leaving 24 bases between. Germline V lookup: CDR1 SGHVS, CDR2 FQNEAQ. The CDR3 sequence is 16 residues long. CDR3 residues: CASTNPGSPSRDEQFF. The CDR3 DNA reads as TGTGCCAGCACCAACCCAGGTAGCCCCTCTCGGGATGAGCAGTTCTTC.